Listed below are T cell receptor beta chains from one sample, sequenced in a study of OX40 agonist ivuxolimab in advanced cancers. TCRdb's copy holds only in-frame clones and misses some; the assay was immunoSEQ multiplex PCR. The table includes about 45,000 clones, approximately 82% detected once. The source material was CD4+ or CD8+ T cells sorted from blood, sampled in a trial of the OX40 agonist ivuxolimab. These receptors were obtained from an adult with an advanced solid tumor such as melanoma, head and neck, liver or kidney cancer. Both conserved end residues are part of each CDR3. Each record gives: J gene, CDR3 length, D gene, clone size, V gene, CDR3 protein, CDR3 DNA. A D gene is named only where the DNA matches it firmly. Only some rows state a clone size, as once, few, many or a class for expanded clones.

>TRBJ2-7|12|.|.|TRBV7-2
CASSLARYEQYF
TGTGCCAGCAGCTTAGCGCGCTACGAGCAGTACTTC
>TRBJ2-7|13|TRBD1|.|TRBV5-6
CASSSTGGDEQYF
TGTGCCAGCAGCTCTACAGGGGGCGACGAGCAGTACTTC
>TRBJ2-7|14|.|.|TRBV4-2
CASSQDQGIPEQYF
TGTGCCAGCAGCCAAGATCAGGGGATCCCCGAGCAGTACTTC
>TRBJ2-1|15|TRBD1|.|TRBV4-2
CASSREQGVKNEQFF
TGTGCCAGCAGCCGAGAACAGGGGGTAAAAAATGAGCAGTTCTTC
>TRBJ1-4|15|.|.|TRBV7-6
CASSRSGATNEKLFF
TGTGCCAGCAGCCGGAGTGGGGCAACTAATGAAAAACTGTTTTTT
>TRBJ2-4|14|.|.|TRBV30
CAWSGGIAKNIQYF
TGTGCCTGGAGTGGTGGAATAGCCAAAAACATTCAGTACTTC
>TRBJ1-6|17|TRBD1|.|TRBV30
CAWSVQAGQGVTSPLHF
TGTGCCTGGAGTGTTCAGGCAGGGCAGGGGGTTACTTCACCCCTCCACTTT
>TRBJ1-2|14|TRBD1|.|TRBV6-6
CASSPTQGGEGYTF
TGTGCCAGCAGTCCCACCCAGGGGGGAGAAGGCTACACCTTC
>TRBJ2-3|15|.|.|TRBV6-5
CASSYSFRVRDTQYF
TGTGCCAGCAGTTACTCATTCAGGGTCCGAGATACGCAGTATTTT
>TRBJ2-5|13|.|.|TRBV7-2
CASSLGLEETQYF
TGTGCCAGCAGCTTAGGTCTAGAAGAGACCCAGTACTTC
>TRBJ1-2|13|.|.|TRBV19
CASSIRGNYGYTF
TGTGCCAGTAGTATACGGGGAAACTATGGCTACACCTTC
>TRBJ1-1|16|.|.|TRBV4-1
CASSQEGLQLNTEAFF
TGCGCCAGCAGCCAAGAGGGACTGCAACTGAACACTGAAGCTTTCTTT
>TRBJ1-2|13|.|.|TRBV6-6
CASSPDRQGGYTF
TGTGCCAGCAGTCCCGACAGGCAAGGAGGCTACACCTTC
>TRBJ2-7|13|.|once|TRBV5-5
CASSLVGSYEQYF
TGTGCCAGCAGCTTGGTAGGTAGCTACGAGCAGTACTTC
>TRBJ2-7|13|.|.|TRBV7-2
CASSLKGGGEQYF
TGTGCCAGCAGCTTAAAGGGAGGGGGCGAGCAGTACTTC
>TRBJ1-5|13|.|.|TRBV4-1
CASSQEIYQPQHF
TGCGCCAGCAGCCAAGAAATTTACCAGCCCCAGCATTTT
>TRBJ2-1|15|TRBD2|.|TRBV18
CASSPSGSSYNEQFF
TGTGCCAGCTCACCGAGCGGGAGCTCCTACAATGAGCAGTTCTTC
>TRBJ1-1|13|TRBD1|.|TRBV5-8
CASSLAGGSSAFF
TGTGCCAGCAGCCTAGCAGGGGGTTCATCAGCTTTCTTT
>TRBJ1-2|14|TRBD1|.|TRBV10-3
CAISRTGENYGYTF
TGTGCCATCAGTCGGACAGGGGAAAACTATGGCTACACCTTC
>TRBJ2-2|14|TRBD2|.|TRBV2
CATHLRGDTGELFF
TGTGCCACCCACTTGCGGGGGGACACCGGGGAGCTGTTTTTT
>TRBJ1-2|12|.|.|TRBV6-5
CASSYEGFGYTF
TGTGCCAGCAGTTATGAAGGGTTTGGCTACACCTTC